Here is one TCR beta chain with its context. Its antigen is not identified. With the Oncomine TCR Beta short-read assay, DNA from cultured CD4+ T cells was sequenced. In TCRdb, the PCR reads were re-called with MiXCR into one record per CDR3 protein. The sample holds roughly 12,000 distinct CDR3 sequences; around three quarters are singletons and the top ten take about a tenth. The record originates from a study of vaccination and CD4 T cells after COVID-19. Study overall: Cells were stimulated with overlapping spike peptides from SARS-CoV-2, HCoV-NL63, HCoV-OC43 and HCoV-229E. The study's findings and limits: Convalescent participants were relatively few, and none had early post-infection timepoints studied.

The CDR3 contains 14 residues. V lost 4 bases to trimming and J lost 3 bases, with 14 bases between them. CDR1 and CDR2 (germline): SGHKS, YYEKEE (reference sequence). As to treatment: 10-day PBMC culture with coronavirus spike peptide pools or control peptides (ViraFEST assay). Before TCRs were sequenced, ViraFEST expanded antigen-specific T cells with peptide pools. V is TRBV5-5 and J is TRBJ2-7; no definite D call. The clonotype was recovered from a human donor who had recovered from COVID-19. Material: CD4+ T cells from blood, cultured in vitro. The CDR3 reads CASSPLTSGYEQYF. CDR3 bases: TGTGCCAGCAGCCCTCTGACCTCGGGCTACGAGCAGTACTTC.